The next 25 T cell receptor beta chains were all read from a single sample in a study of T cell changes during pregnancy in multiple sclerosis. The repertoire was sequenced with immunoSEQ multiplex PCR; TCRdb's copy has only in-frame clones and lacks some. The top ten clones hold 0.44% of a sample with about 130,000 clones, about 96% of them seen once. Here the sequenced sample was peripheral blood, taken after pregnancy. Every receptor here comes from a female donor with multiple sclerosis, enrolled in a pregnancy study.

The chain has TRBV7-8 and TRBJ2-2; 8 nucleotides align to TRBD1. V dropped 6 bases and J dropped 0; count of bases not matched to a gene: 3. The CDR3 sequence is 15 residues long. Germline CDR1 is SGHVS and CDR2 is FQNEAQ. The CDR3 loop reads CASRRQGTNTGELFF. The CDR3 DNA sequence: TGTGCCAGCAGAAGACAGGGGACGAACACCGGGGAGCTGTTTTTT. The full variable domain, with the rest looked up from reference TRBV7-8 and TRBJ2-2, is GAGVSQSPRYKVAKRGQDVALRCDPISGHVSLFWYQQALGQGPEFLTYFQNEAQLDKSGLPSDRFFAERPEGSVSTLKIQRTQQEDSAVYLCASRRQGTNTGELFFGEGSRLTVL.

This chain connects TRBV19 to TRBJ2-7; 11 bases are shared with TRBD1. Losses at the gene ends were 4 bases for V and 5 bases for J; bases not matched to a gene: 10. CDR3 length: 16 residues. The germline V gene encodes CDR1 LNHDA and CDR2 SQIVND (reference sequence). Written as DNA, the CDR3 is TGTGCCAGTAGTAGGATGGCGGGGACAGGGGGTAACGAGCAGTACTTC. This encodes CASSRMAGTGGNEQYF.

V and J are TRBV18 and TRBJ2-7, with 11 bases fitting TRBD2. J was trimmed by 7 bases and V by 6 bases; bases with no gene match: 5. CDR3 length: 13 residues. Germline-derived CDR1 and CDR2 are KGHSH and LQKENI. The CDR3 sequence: CASSLAGGSEQYF. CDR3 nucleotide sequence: TGTGCCAGCTCGCTAGCGGGAGGTTCTGAGCAGTACTTC.

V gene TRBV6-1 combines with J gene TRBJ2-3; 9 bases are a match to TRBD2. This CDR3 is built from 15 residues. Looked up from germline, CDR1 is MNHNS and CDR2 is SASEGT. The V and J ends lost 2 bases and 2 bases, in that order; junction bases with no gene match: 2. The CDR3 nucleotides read TGTGCCAGCAGTGAAAGCGGGAGGCCCACAGATACGCAGTATTTT. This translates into CASSESGRPTDTQYF.

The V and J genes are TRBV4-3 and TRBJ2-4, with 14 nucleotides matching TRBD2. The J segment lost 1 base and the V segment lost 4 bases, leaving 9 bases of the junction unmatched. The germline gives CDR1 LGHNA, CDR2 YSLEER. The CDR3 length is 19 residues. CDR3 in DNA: TGCGCCAGCAGCCCGGGGGGACTAGCGGGAGATATTGCCAAAAACATTCAGTACTTC. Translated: CASSPGGLAGDIAKNIQYF.

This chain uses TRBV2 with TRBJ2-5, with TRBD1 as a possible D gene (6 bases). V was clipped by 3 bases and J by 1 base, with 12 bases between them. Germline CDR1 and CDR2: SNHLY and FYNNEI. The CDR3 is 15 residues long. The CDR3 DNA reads TGTGCCAGCAGTGATTGGGACACTCCCCAAGAGACCCAGTACTTC. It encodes CASSDWDTPQETQYF.

The CDR3 reads CASSKLNEKLFF. CDR3 nucleotide sequence: TGTGCCAGCTCAAAACTAAATGAAAAACTGTTTTTT. The rearrangement joins TRBV18 to TRBJ1-4; no clear D. This CDR3 is 12 amino acids long. The V end was cut by 5 bases, the J end by 5 bases, with 6 bases between. Per germline, CDR1 KGHSH and CDR2 LQKENI. Combining the CDR3 with reference TRBV18 and TRBJ1-4 gives the whole variable domain NAGVMQNPRHLVRRRGQEARLRCSPMKGHSHVYWYRQLPEEGLKFMVYLQKENIIDESGMPKERFSAEFPKEGPSILRIQQVVRGDSAAYFCASSKLNEKLFFGSGTQLSVL.

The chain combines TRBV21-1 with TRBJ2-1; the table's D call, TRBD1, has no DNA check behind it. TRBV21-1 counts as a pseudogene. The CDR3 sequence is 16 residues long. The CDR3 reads CASSKPRTGGGLEQFF. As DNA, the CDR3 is TGTGCCAGCAGCAAGCCTCGGACAGGAGGCGGGCTTGAGCAGTTCTTC.

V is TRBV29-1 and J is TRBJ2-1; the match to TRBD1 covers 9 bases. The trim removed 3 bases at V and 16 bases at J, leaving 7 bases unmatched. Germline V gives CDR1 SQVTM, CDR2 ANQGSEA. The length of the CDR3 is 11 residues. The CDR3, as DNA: TGCAGCGTTGACGCCGGGACAGGGTCCTTCTTC. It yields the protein CSVDAGTGSFF.

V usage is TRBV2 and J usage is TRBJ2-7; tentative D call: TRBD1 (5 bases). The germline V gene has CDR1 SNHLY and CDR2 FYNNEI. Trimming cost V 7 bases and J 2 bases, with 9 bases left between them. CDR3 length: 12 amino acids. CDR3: CASKDTPYEQYF. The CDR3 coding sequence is TGTGCCAGCAAGGACACCCCCTACGAGCAGTACTTC. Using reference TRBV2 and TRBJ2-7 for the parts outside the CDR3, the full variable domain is EPEVTQTPSHQVTQMGQEVILRCVPISNHLYFYWYRQILGQKVEFLVSFYNNEISEKSEIFDDQFSVERPDGSNFTLKIRSTKLEDSAMYFCASKDTPYEQYFGPGTRLTVT.

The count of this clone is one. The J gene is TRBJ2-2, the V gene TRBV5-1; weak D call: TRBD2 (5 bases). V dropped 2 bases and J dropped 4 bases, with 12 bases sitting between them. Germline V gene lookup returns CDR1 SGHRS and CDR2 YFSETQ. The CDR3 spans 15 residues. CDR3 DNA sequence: TGCGCCAGCAGCTTTATCAGAGGGCCCACCGGGGAGCTGTTTTTT. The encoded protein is CASSFIRGPTGELFF.

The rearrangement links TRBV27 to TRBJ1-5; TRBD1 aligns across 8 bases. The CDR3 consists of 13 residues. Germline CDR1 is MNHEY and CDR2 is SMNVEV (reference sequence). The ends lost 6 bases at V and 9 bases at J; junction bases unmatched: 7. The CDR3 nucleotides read TGTGCCAGCAGCTCAGGGGGCTTTGGGCCCCAGCATTTT. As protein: CASSSGGFGPQHF.

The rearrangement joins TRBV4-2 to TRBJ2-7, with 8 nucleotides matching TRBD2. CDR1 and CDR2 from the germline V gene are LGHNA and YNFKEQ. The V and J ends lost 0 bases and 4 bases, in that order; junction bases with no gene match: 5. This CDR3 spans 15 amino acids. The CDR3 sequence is CASSQDLASGYEQYF. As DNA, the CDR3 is TGTGCCAGCAGCCAAGATCTGGCTAGCGGGTACGAGCAGTACTTC.

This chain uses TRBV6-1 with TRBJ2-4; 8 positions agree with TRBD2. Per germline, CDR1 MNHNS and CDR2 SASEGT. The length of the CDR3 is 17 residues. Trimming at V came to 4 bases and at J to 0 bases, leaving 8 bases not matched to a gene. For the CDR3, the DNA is TGTGCCAGCAGTGGGGGGAGGACTAGCCTAGCCAAAAACATTCAGTACTTC. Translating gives CASSGGRTSLAKNIQYF.

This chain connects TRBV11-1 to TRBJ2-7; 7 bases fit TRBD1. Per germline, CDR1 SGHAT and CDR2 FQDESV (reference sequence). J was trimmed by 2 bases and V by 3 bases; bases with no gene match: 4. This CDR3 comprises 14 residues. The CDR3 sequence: CASSLGTATYEQYF. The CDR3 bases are TGTGCCAGCAGCTTGGGGACAGCCACCTACGAGCAGTACTTC.

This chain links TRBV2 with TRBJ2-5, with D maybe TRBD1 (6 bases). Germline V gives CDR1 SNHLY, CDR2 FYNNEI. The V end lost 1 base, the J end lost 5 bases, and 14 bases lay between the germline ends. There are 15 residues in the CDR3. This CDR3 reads CASSEEVTGFETQYF. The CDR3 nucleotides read TGTGCCAGCAGTGAAGAAGTTACAGGGTTCGAGACCCAGTACTTC. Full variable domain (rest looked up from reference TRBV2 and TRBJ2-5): EPEVTQTPSHQVTQMGQEVILRCVPISNHLYFYWYRQILGQKVEFLVSFYNNEISEKSEIFDDQFSVERPDGSNFTLKIRSTKLEDSAMYFCASSEEVTGFETQYFGPGTRLLVL.

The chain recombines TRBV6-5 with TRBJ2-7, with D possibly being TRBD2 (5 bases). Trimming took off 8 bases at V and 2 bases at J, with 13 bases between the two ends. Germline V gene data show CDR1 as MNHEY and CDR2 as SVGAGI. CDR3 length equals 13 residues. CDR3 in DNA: TGTGCCAGCGGAATGACGGGGACCTACGAGCAGTACTTC. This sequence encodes CASGMTGTYEQYF.

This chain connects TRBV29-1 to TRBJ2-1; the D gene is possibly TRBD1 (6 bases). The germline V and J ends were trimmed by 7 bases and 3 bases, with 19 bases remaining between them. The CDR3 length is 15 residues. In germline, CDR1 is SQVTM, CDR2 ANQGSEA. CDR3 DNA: TGCAGCGCCAGGGGTTGGGGCGGAGGCTACAATGAGCAGTTCTTC. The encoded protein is CSARGWGGGYNEQFF.

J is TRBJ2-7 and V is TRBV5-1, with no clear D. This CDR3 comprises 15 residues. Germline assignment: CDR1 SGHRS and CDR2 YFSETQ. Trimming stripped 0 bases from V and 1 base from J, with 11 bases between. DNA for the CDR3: TGCGCCAGCAGCTTGGGTCCAACCCAGTCCTACGAGCAGTACTTC. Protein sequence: CASSLGPTQSYEQYF.

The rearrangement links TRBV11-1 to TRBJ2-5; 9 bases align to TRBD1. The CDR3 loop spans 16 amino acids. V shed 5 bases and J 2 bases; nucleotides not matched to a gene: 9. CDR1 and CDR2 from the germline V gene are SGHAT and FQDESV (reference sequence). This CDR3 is CASSPTGQGWQETQYF. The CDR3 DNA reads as TGTGCCAGCAGCCCCACCGGACAGGGGTGGCAAGAGACCCAGTACTTC.

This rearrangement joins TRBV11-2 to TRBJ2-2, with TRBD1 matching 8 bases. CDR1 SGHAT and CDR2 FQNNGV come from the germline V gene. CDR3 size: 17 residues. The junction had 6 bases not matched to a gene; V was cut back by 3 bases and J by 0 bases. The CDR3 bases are TGTGCCAGCAGCTTTCCCGGACAGGGATCGAACACCGGGGAGCTGTTTTTT. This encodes CASSFPGQGSNTGELFF.

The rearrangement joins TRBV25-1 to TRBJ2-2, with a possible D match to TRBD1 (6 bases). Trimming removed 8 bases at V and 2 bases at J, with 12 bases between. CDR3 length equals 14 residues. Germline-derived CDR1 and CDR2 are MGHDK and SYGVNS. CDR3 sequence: CASGKTGNTGELFF. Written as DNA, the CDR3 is TGTGCCAGCGGTAAGACAGGAAACACCGGGGAGCTGTTTTTT.

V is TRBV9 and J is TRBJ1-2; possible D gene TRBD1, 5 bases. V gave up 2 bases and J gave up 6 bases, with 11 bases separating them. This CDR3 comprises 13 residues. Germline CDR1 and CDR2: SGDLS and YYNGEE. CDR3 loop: CASSVSGLDGYTF. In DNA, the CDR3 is TGTGCCAGCAGCGTTTCAGGGCTCGATGGCTACACCTTC.

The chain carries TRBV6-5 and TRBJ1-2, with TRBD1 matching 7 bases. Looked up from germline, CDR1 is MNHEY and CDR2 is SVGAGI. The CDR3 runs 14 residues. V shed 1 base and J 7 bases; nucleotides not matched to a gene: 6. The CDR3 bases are TGTGCCAGCAGTTACTTGGGACAGTTTGCTGGCTACACCTTC. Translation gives CASSYLGQFAGYTF.

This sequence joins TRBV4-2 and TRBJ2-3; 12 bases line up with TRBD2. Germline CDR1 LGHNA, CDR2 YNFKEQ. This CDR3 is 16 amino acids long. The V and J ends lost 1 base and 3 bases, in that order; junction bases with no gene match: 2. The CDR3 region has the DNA TGTGCCAGCAGCCAAGCTAGCGGGAGGGTAACAGATACGCAGTATTTT. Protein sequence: CASSQASGRVTDTQYF.